This record looks at one T cell receptor (beta chain) sequence and its context. Its cognate antigen is unknown. The PCR was carried out with 60 Vbeta primers and 13 Jbeta primers. Libraries were prepared by immunoSEQ multiplex PCR; TCRdb keeps only in-frame clonotypes and omits some of them. The repertoire consists of 150,000 to 200,000 clones, with around 77% occurring once and the leading ten covering 2.5% to 4%. The data are from a study of cytomegalovirus exposure and HLA in healthy donors. Study summary: HLA-typed donors were the source of tens of millions of unique TCRs, which an early data release held. The study placed roughly four fifths of its roughly 430 genotyped donors in the Caucasian-associated ancestry cluster.

Study-wide results and caveats: A later analysis, which compared TCR beta chains of equal frequency, found the HLA-associated ones more clonally expanded.

V was trimmed by 5 bases and J by 0 bases, leaving 12 bases between them. This CDR3 contains 15 residues. Germline assignment: CDR1 SGHRS and CDR2 YFSETQ. Healthy bone marrow donors supplied every sample. The chain recombines TRBV5-1 with TRBJ2-1; tentative D call: TRBD2 (5 bases). The source is a female donor in good health and CMV-seronegative. Sequencing was carried out using PBMCs. CDR3 sequence: CASSRSESSYNEQFF. CDR3 in DNA: TGCGCCAGCAGTCGTAGCGAGAGCTCCTACAATGAGCAGTTCTTC.